A selection of T cell receptor beta chains follows, all from one sample in a study of vaccination and CD4 T cells after COVID-19. One entry per CDR3 protein results from TCRdb running MiXCR on the PCR reads. The sample holds some 25,000 distinct CDR3 sequences; around half are singletons and the top ten take 5% to 6.5%. Antigens of these TCRs are unknown. Source material: CD4+ T cells from blood, cultured in vitro. These receptor sequences come from a human donor who had recovered from COVID-19. Both conserved end residues are part of each CDR3. The D gene is left open where the match is weak. Rows give clone size only sometimes, using once, few, many, or a class for an expanded clone.

CDR3 DNA | CDR3 protein | D gene | clone size | J gene | V gene
TGTGCCAGCAGCTTGTCGGGACTCGCTCTTGTCGAGCAGTACTTC | CASSLSGLALVEQYF | . | . | TRBJ2-7 | TRBV7-2
TGTGCCAGCAGCTTCATAAGCTATGGCTACACCTTC | CASSFISYGYTF | . | . | TRBJ1-2 | TRBV5-4
TGTGCCAGCAGTCGGGCCGATTCAGGAGCTTTCTTT | CASSRADSGAFF | . | . | TRBJ1-1 | TRBV12-3/TRBV12-4
TGTGCCAGCAGTTTGTCCGGGAGGGAGACCCAGTACTTC | CASSLSGRETQYF | TRBD2 | . | TRBJ2-5 | TRBV28
TGTGCCAGCACGAGAGGATGGAACTACGAGCAGTACTTC | CASTRGWNYEQYF | . | few | TRBJ2-7 | TRBV6-1
. | CASTNQTSMYLCASSSQGGGYTF | . | . | TRBJ1-2 | TRBV6-1
TGTGCCAGCAGTTTAGCGGAAGAGCAGTACTTC | CASSLAEEQYF | . | . | TRBJ2-7 | TRBV6-2/TRBV6-3
TGCGCCAGCAGCCCGGGACTAGCGAGACAGGCGGATACGCAGTATTTT | CASSPGLARQADTQYF | TRBD2 | once | TRBJ2-3 | TRBV4-3
TGCAGTGCTGGGGGTACGACAGCCCTATGGGGCGCTTTCTTT | CSAGGTTALWGAFF | . | . | TRBJ1-1 | TRBV20-1
TGTGCCAGCAGCCCAACAGGGGGCGCCTCGGGATACACCGGGGAGCTGTTTTTT | CASSPTGGASGYTGELFF | TRBD1 | . | TRBJ2-2 | TRBV4-2
TGTGCCAGCGTTCTTCGACAGGGGACTGGAAACACCATATATTTT | CASVLRQGTGNTIYF | TRBD1 | . | TRBJ1-3 | TRBV2
TGCGCCAGCAGCCAAGGTTCCGGGGGGGTGACCTACGAGCAGTACTTC | CASSQGSGGVTYEQYF | TRBD2 | . | TRBJ2-7 | TRBV4-1
TGTGCCAGCGGGATACGGCGCTCTGGGGCCAACGTCCTGACTTTC | CASGIRRSGANVLTF | . | . | TRBJ2-6 | TRBV28
TGTGCCAGCACCGTAACCCGCCCGGGTGGAGATACGCAGTATTTT | CASTVTRPGGDTQYF | . | . | TRBJ2-3 | TRBV7-9
TGTGCCAGCAGCCCCGGACAGGGGCTGCGTCAGCCCCAGCATTTT | CASSPGQGLRQPQHF | TRBD1 | few | TRBJ1-5 | TRBV5-8
TGCAGTGCCTTCGACAGTCCCCCCGATCCAGATACGCAGTATTTT | CSAFDSPPDPDTQYF | . | . | TRBJ2-3 | TRBV20-1
TGCGCCAGCAGCCAAGTCGGGTCCCCCGGGGAGCTGTTTTTT | CASSQVGSPGELFF | . | few | TRBJ2-2 | TRBV4-3
TGTGCCAGCAGCTTAGTCCCCGGGAGGGGGGGCTACACCTTC | CASSLVPGRGGYTF | . | . | TRBJ1-2 | TRBV7-2
TGTGCCAGCAGCACGTCCAGACGCGGCTACACCTTC | CASSTSRRGYTF | . | . | TRBJ1-2 | TRBV28
TGCGCCAGCAGCCGAAGACAGGGGACGGACGGGGCCCGCTTC | CASSRRQGTDGARF | TRBD1 | few | TRBJ1-2 | TRBV4-1
TGTGCCAGCGCCCGACAGGGGGGGGGGCTTCAGCCCCAGCATTTT | CASARQGGGLQPQHF | TRBD1 | . | TRBJ1-5 | TRBV27
TGTGCCAGCAGCTATCTACTAGCGATACAGGGGGGCACAGATACGCAGTATTTT | CASSYLLAIQGGTDTQYF | . | . | TRBJ2-3 | TRBV28
TGTGCCAGCAGGACACAGGGGGAGTCTGAAGCTTTCTTT | CASRTQGESEAFF | TRBD1 | . | TRBJ1-1 | TRBV2
TGCAGTGCTAGAAGGGACCGACTTAACACCGGGGAGCTGTTTTTT | CSARRDRLNTGELFF | . | . | TRBJ2-2 | TRBV20-1
TGTGCCAGCAGCTTAAATAGCAGGGGGAACACCGGGGAGCTGTTTTTT | CASSLNSRGNTGELFF | . | few | TRBJ2-2 | TRBV7-2
TGTGCCAGTAGTCCCCTGACAGTTGTAAATTCACCCCTCCACTTT | CASSPLTVVNSPLHF | . | . | TRBJ1-6 | TRBV19
TGCAGTGCTAGAGACCTACAGGACAGGGGGCTGGAAGCTTTCTTT | CSARDLQDRGLEAFF | TRBD1 | . | TRBJ1-1 | TRBV20-1
TGTGCCAGCAGCCAAGGGGGGACTAGCGGGGGTCCAGATACGCAGTATTTT | CASSQGGTSGGPDTQYF | TRBD2 | few | TRBJ2-3 | TRBV4-2
TGTGCCAGCAGCCATGGTTCAACTAGCGGGGCTGTCGAGCAGTACTTC | CASSHGSTSGAVEQYF | TRBD2 | . | TRBJ2-7 | TRBV7-2
TGTGCCAGCTCATCGGACAGGGCCCTACCCGGCTACACCTTC | CASSSDRALPGYTF | TRBD1 | . | TRBJ1-2 | TRBV18
. | CISVPDLRDEQYF | . | . | TRBJ2-7 | TRBV7-5
TGTGCCAGCAGCTTAGCAGAACATTACAATGAGCAGTTCTTC | CASSLAEHYNEQFF | . | . | TRBJ2-1 | TRBV7-2
TGTGCCAGCAGCTCGGTCATAGCGGGAGCCAATGAGCAGTTCTTC | CASSSVIAGANEQFF | TRBD2 | . | TRBJ2-1 | TRBV5-5
TGCGCCAGCGGGGGGGGAGAGTCCTACAATGAGCAGTTCTTC | CASGGGESYNEQFF | TRBD2 | . | TRBJ2-1 | TRBV5-1
TGTGCCAGCAGCTTCGACAGGGACTACGAGCAGTACTTC | CASSFDRDYEQYF | TRBD1 | . | TRBJ2-7 | TRBV11-3
TGTGCCAGCAGCGCCCGGGACAGAGTACACAATCAGCCCCAGCATTTT | CASSARDRVHNQPQHF | . | few | TRBJ1-5 | TRBV21-1
TGTGCCAGCAGTCCAACAGGGTATAATTCACCCCTCCACTTT | CASSPTGYNSPLHF | . | few | TRBJ1-6 | TRBV6-1
TGTGCCAGCAGCTCTTTCCCTAGGGGTCCCACCGGGGAGCTGTTTTTT | CASSSFPRGPTGELFF | . | . | TRBJ2-2 | TRBV7-2
TGTGCCAGCAGCTTAACCCCCAGGGGAGGTGAAAAACTGTTTTTT | CASSLTPRGGEKLFF | . | . | TRBJ1-4 | TRBV7-9
TGTGCCAGCAGTTCTAAGGACAGGGGCGTGATTGCTGAAGCTTTCTTT | CASSSKDRGVIAEAFF | TRBD1 | . | TRBJ1-1 | TRBV6-5
TGTGCCAGCAGGTCCGGGACACGGGGTCGCCACGAGCAGTACTTC | CASRSGTRGRHEQYF | . | . | TRBJ2-7 | TRBV6-2/TRBV6-3
TGTGCCAGCAGCCCGCGGGACGGCTTATCTTCACCCCTCCACTTT | CASSPRDGLSSPLHF | . | few | TRBJ1-6 | TRBV7-9
TGTGCCACCAGTGCAATACAGGACTCTGGGGCCAACGTCCTGACTTTC | CATSAIQDSGANVLTF | . | . | TRBJ2-6 | TRBV24-1
TGTGCCAGCACCTCAGGGGGCCGGGACACCGGGGAGCTGTTTTTT | CASTSGGRDTGELFF | TRBD1 | few | TRBJ2-2 | TRBV28
TGCAGTGCTAGACCATATACAGGGACTCACTACAATGAGCAGTTCTTC | CSARPYTGTHYNEQFF | . | . | TRBJ2-1 | TRBV20-1
TGTGCCAGCAGTCCCCCGGGACAGGGGTATAACGAGCAGTACTTC | CASSPPGQGYNEQYF | TRBD1 | . | TRBJ2-7 | TRBV6-1
TGTGCCAGCAGTTACCTGACAGGGACCTACGAGCAGTACTTC | CASSYLTGTYEQYF | TRBD1 | . | TRBJ2-7 | TRBV6-5
TGTGCCATCAGTGAGTCTGTGCGCGGCTACACCTTC | CAISESVRGYTF | . | . | TRBJ1-2 | TRBV10-3
TGTGCCAGCAGTCAGGGACTAGCGGGAGGGTACCCCCAGTACTTC | CASSQGLAGGYPQYF | TRBD2 | once | TRBJ2-5 | TRBV27
TGTGCCAGCAGCCCGGTCGATGCGGGACAGGCCTCCTACGAGCAGTACTTC | CASSPVDAGQASYEQYF | TRBD1 | . | TRBJ2-7 | TRBV11-3
TGCAGTGCCAAAAACCGGGACAGGGGGAATTCACCCCTCCACTTT | CSAKNRDRGNSPLHF | TRBD1 | . | TRBJ1-6 | TRBV20-1
TGCAGCGTTTTGCCCGGGACCCCTAACACCGGGGAGCTGTTTTTT | CSVLPGTPNTGELFF | . | . | TRBJ2-2 | TRBV29-1
TGTGCCAGCAGTAAACCCGGGACAGTCTACTATGGCTACACCTTC | CASSKPGTVYYGYTF | TRBD1 | . | TRBJ1-2 | TRBV12-3/TRBV12-4
TGCAGTGCTAGAGATCCAATATCCCTGGGGAACTACAATGAGCAGTTCTTC | CSARDPISLGNYNEQFF | . | . | TRBJ2-1 | TRBV20-1
TGTGCCAGCAGGACGGACAGCCATCCCCTCCACTTT | CASRTDSHPLHF | . | . | TRBJ1-6 | TRBV6-1